Reported below is one T cell receptor beta chain. Into CD45RA+ naive and CD45RA-negative memory subsets, the CD4+ cells were split. The entry originates in a study of shared clonotypes between healthy human individuals. Clones were read by immunoSEQ multiplex PCR, and TCRdb kept only the in-frame ones, dropping some. The sample comprises over a million clones, about 75% of which are singletons, and less than 1.5% rests with the top ten. This TCR was sampled from a man aged 18 to 35 in good health. The sample taken for sequencing was memory CD4+ T cells sorted from blood. Subset described: CD45RA-negative fraction.

The CDR3 nucleotides read TGCGCCAGCAGCCTCGACAGGTTCATGGGCTACACCTTC. This encodes CASSLDRFMGYTF. The chain uses TRBV5-1 and TRBJ1-2; D perhaps matches TRBD1 (6 bases). This CDR3 is built from 13 residues. The V gene lost 4 bases and the J gene lost 8 bases, with 15 bases spanning the gap. CDR1 is SGHRS, CDR2 YFSETQ, per germline. The full variable domain, its missing parts supplied by reference TRBV5-1 and TRBJ1-2, is KAGVTQTPRYLIKTRGQQVTLSCSPISGHRSVSWYQQTPGQGLQFLFEYFSETQRNKGNFPGRFSGRQFSNSRSEMNVSTLELGDSALYLCASSLDRFMGYTFGSGTRLTVV.